This TCR beta chain was identified in a study of cytomegalovirus exposure and HLA in healthy donors. Clones were sequenced by immunoSEQ multiplex PCR, and TCRdb holds only the in-frame ones, with some missing. This table holds over 100,000 clones, about 94% found once. V was trimmed by 0 bases and J by 5 bases, leaving 9 bases between them. CDR1 and CDR2 from the germline V gene are KGHSH and LQKENI. The CDR3 has 14 residues. The sequence was collected from a woman aged 18-29 years in good health and CMV-seronegative. Sequencing input: PBMCs. The V gene is TRBV18, the J gene TRBJ2-3; no reliable D call. The CDR3 reads CASSPPTGGDTQYF. CDR3 bases: TGTGCCAGCTCACCACCGACGGGTGGAGATACGCAGTATTTT.